These 23 T cell receptor beta chains were sequenced from one sample in a study of identical twins. TCRdb processed the 5' RACE reads anew with MiXCR; each CDR3 protein has one entry. The data contain roughly 1,500,000 distinct CDR3 sequences, around a third of them singletons. The sequenced sample consisted of cord blood. These receptors originate from a newborn girl in good health.

The chain uses TRBV5-1 and TRBJ2-3, with D possibly matching TRBD1 (5 bases). The CDR3 contains 17 residues. The V gene's germline CDR1 is SGHRS and CDR2 YFSETQ. V shed 0 bases and J shed 1 base, with 15 bases lying between them. Here the CDR3 reads CASSLVRYSRGTDTQYF. The CDR3 nucleotides read TGCGCCAGCAGCTTGGTTCGGTATAGCAGGGGCACAGATACGCAGTATTTT.

The chain is built from TRBV20-1 and TRBJ1-4; tentative D call: TRBD1 (5 bases). With 6 bases removed from V and 10 bases from J, the gap between germline ends came to 12 bases. Germline CDR1 reads DFQATT; CDR2 reads SNEGSKA (reference sequence). This CDR3 is built from 11 residues. As DNA, the CDR3 is TGCAGTGCGACCGAGAGGGGAAAACTGTTTTTT. It encodes CSATERGKLFF.

This chain links TRBV12-3 or TRBV12-4 with TRBJ2-2; 7 nucleotides agree with TRBD2. The junction had 10 bases not matched to a gene; V was cut back by 5 bases and J by 10 bases. This CDR3 contains 14 residues. CDR3 coding DNA: TGTGCCAGCAGTCCCCGGGGGGTAGATCAGGAGCTGTTTTTT. Amino acids: CASSPRGVDQELFF.

This chain joins TRBV20-1 and TRBJ2-1, with no clear D. Germline loops: CDR1 DFQATT, CDR2 SNEGSKA (reference sequence). The ends were cut back, 3 bases at V and 13 bases at J, with 13 bases in the middle. CDR3 length: 11 amino acids. The CDR3 DNA reads as TGCAGTGCTAGGGCCTCAGTAGACCAGTTCTTC. It is translated as CSARASVDQFF.

The chain links TRBV3-1 to TRBJ1-5; 7 nucleotides align to TRBD1. The V gene's germline CDR1 is LGHDT and CDR2 YNNKEL (reference sequence). The CDR3 is made up of 16 amino acids. Losses at the gene ends were 1 base for V and 2 bases for J; bases not matched to a gene: 5. DNA for the CDR3: TGTGCCAGCAGCCAAGCCGGCCAGGGGGGCAATCAGCCCCAGCATTTT. Translating it yields CASSQAGQGGNQPQHF.

This clonotype was detected a few times. This sequence joins TRBV4-2 and TRBJ1-5; 8 nucleotides align to TRBD1. The CDR3 has 20 residues. CDR1 is LGHNA, CDR2 YNFKEQ, per germline. V lost 0 bases, J lost 0 bases, and 13 bases stayed unmatched. In DNA, the CDR3 is TGTGCCAGCAGCCAAGATTGGTGGAACAGGGGGACGTATAGCAATCAGCCCCAGCATTTT. Amino acids: CASSQDWWNRGTYSNQPQHF.

This clonotype has more than one count but fewer than ten. J is TRBJ1-5 and V is TRBV4-1; D is ambiguous. Germline V lookup: CDR1 MGHRA, CDR2 YSYEKL. V was shortened by 5 bases and J by 3 bases, with 14 bases between the two germline ends. The CDR3 length is 15 residues. CDR3 amino acids: CASSNGPGPNQPQHF. CDR3 DNA: TGCGCCAGCAGCAACGGGCCCGGACCCAATCAGCCCCAGCATTTT.

A few counts support this clonotype. This rearrangement joins TRBV6-1 to TRBJ1-5; D uncertain. The CDR3 extends over 16 amino acids. In germline, CDR1 is MNHNS, CDR2 SASEGT. V dropped 2 bases and J dropped 3 bases, with 14 bases sitting between them. The CDR3 DNA reads TGTGCCAGCAGTGAACTGGTGGGTAGGAACAATCAGCCCCAGCATTTT. Translation gives CASSELVGRNNQPQHF.

This chain uses TRBV12-3 or TRBV12-4 with TRBJ2-3, with TRBD2 matching over 11 bases. The CDR3 runs 16 residues. V was clipped by 6 bases and J by 4 bases; unmatched bases: 9. The CDR3, as DNA: TGTGCCAGCAGCCAAATTCTAGCGGGAGGTGCAGATACGCAGTATTTT. This codes for CASSQILAGGADTQYF.

This sequence joins TRBV3-1 and TRBJ1-2, with 8 bases aligning to TRBD1. The CDR3 sequence is 14 residues long. Losses at the gene ends were 3 bases for V and 1 base for J; bases not matched to a gene: 1. Per the germline V gene, CDR1 is LGHDT and CDR2 is YNNKEL (reference sequence). Here the CDR3 reads CASSHRGRNYGYTF. DNA of the CDR3: TGTGCCAGCAGCCACAGGGGGCGTAACTATGGCTACACCTTC.

The V call is TRBV7-2, the J call TRBJ1-5, with unresolved D. Per germline, CDR1 SGHTA and CDR2 FQGNSA. The germline V and J ends were trimmed by 5 bases and 6 bases, with 14 bases remaining between them. The CDR3 consists of 14 residues. CDR3: CASSVVPAVQPQHF. The CDR3 bases are TGTGCCAGCAGCGTAGTGCCGGCCGTTCAGCCCCAGCATTTT.

The CDR3, as DNA: TGTGCCAGCAGCCGTATTGGACAGGGTGATTCACCCCTCCACTTT. As protein: CASSRIGQGDSPLHF. This chain links TRBV4-2 with TRBJ1-6, with TRBD1 identical over 8 bases. This CDR3 spans 15 amino acids. The germline V gene has CDR1 LGHNA and CDR2 YNFKEQ. V shed 4 bases, J shed 8 bases, and the junction held 7 bases outside the gene matches.

This clonotype was observed a handful of times. The chain is built from TRBV4-2 and TRBJ2-1, with 8 bases lining up with TRBD2. The CDR3 totals 17 residues. After removal of 0 bases from V and 0 bases from J, the junction contained 4 bases not matched to a gene. Germline CDR1 LGHNA, CDR2 YNFKEQ. The CDR3 is CASSQDEAGGSYNEQFF. The CDR3 region has the DNA TGTGCCAGCAGCCAAGATGAGGCGGGGGGCTCCTACAATGAGCAGTTCTTC.

The chain has TRBV28 and TRBJ2-1, with 10 nucleotides matching TRBD1. The CDR3 is 14 amino acids. V was pared by 5 bases and J by 10 bases, with 8 bases of the junction left unmatched. From germline, CDR1 is MDHEN and CDR2 SYDVKM. CDR3 region: CASSPRTGGYEQFF. CDR3 in DNA: TGTGCCAGCAGTCCCCGGACAGGGGGATACGAGCAGTTCTTC.

There are a few counts of this clonotype. The chain is built from TRBV9 and TRBJ2-3, with 8 positions matching TRBD2. CDR1 and CDR2 from the germline V gene are SGDLS and YYNGEE. Trimming cost V 4 bases and J 5 bases; bases outside gene matches: 12. This CDR3 has 16 residues. The CDR3 DNA reads as TGTGCCAGCAGCCCCAGATTAACTAGCGGAGGAGATACGCAGTATTTT. It encodes CASSPRLTSGGDTQYF.

The chain carries TRBV18 and TRBJ2-2; maybe TRBD1 (5 bases). The CDR3 contains 15 residues. Trimming cost V 1 base and J 2 bases, with 8 bases left between them. The V gene's germline CDR1 is KGHSH and CDR2 LQKENI. CDR3 sequence reads: CASSPQGRNTGELFF. CDR3 coding DNA: TGTGCCAGCTCACCACAGGGGCGTAACACCGGGGAGCTGTTTTTT. Supplemented by reference TRBV18 and TRBJ2-2, the full variable domain reads NAGVMQNPRHLVRRRGQEARLRCSPMKGHSHVYWYRQLPEEGLKFMVYLQKENIIDESGMPKERFSAEFPKEGPSILRIQQVVRGDSAAYFCASSPQGRNTGELFFGEGSRLTVL.

This clonotype has at least ten counts. The V gene is TRBV6-5, the J gene TRBJ2-7, with 8 bases that match TRBD2. CDR3 length: 15 amino acids. V shed 3 bases, J shed 3 bases, and the junction held 7 bases outside the gene matches. In germline, CDR1 is MNHEY, CDR2 SVGAGI. CDR3 coding DNA: TGTGCCAGCAGTTATCTCTCGGGACTAGGCTACGAGCAGTACTTC. This gives the protein CASSYLSGLGYEQYF.

In this sample, this clonotype turned up a few times. V and J are TRBV6-6 and TRBJ1-5; D gene unclear. The CDR3 length is 15 residues. The V gene lost 2 bases and the J gene lost 1 base, with 9 bases spanning the gap. CDR1 MNHNY and CDR2 SVGAGI come from the germline V gene (reference sequence). In nucleotides, the CDR3 is TGTGCCAGCAGTTACCTGGGTAGGAGCAATCAGCCCCAGCATTTT. Encoded protein: CASSYLGRSNQPQHF.

This sequence joins TRBV9 and TRBJ2-7; D gene ambiguous. The CDR3 is made up of 15 amino acids. V was cut by 0 bases and J by 2 bases, with 12 bases left in between. From germline, CDR1 is SGDLS and CDR2 YYNGEE. CDR3 residues: CASSVAHSSPYEQYF. CDR3 nucleotides: TGTGCCAGCAGCGTAGCCCACTCCAGCCCCTACGAGCAGTACTTC.

The chain has TRBV7-2 and TRBJ2-1, with TRBD1 as a possible D gene (6 bases). There are 15 residues in the CDR3. Germline CDR1 is SGHTA and CDR2 is FQGNSA. V was shortened by 4 bases and J by 0 bases, with 10 bases between the two germline ends. Here the CDR3 reads CASSSATGSYNEQFF. CDR3 bases: TGTGCCAGCAGCTCCGCGACAGGCTCCTACAATGAGCAGTTCTTC. The full variable domain, in which reference TRBV7-2 and TRBJ2-1 provide the parts outside the CDR3, is GAGVSQSPSNKVTEKGKDVELRCDPISGHTALYWYRQSLGQGLEFLIYFQGNSAPDKSGLPSDRFSAERTGGSVSTLTIQRTQQEDSAVYLCASSSATGSYNEQFFGPGTRLTVL.

V is TRBV7-6 and J is TRBJ2-3; 10 bases are shared with TRBD2. With 2 bases clipped from V and 4 bases from J, the junction kept 15 bases outside the gene matches. Germline V gene data show CDR1 as SGHVS and CDR2 as FNYEAQ. The CDR3 contains 19 residues. The CDR3 protein is CASSLRSGGFPTAPDTQYF. CDR3 nucleotides: TGTGCCAGCAGCTTACGTAGCGGGGGGTTCCCCACGGCGCCAGATACGCAGTATTTT.

The CDR3 coding sequence is TGTGCCAGCAGTGAAGCCACAGGGGGCATCGATGGCTACACCTTC. Protein product: CASSEATGGIDGYTF. The chain has TRBV6-1 and TRBJ1-2; 9 nucleotides match TRBD1. This CDR3 is 15 amino acids long. The junction had 5 bases not matched to a gene; V was cut back by 0 bases and J by 6 bases. Germline V gives CDR1 MNHNS, CDR2 SASEGT.

Comments on this clonotype: The junction departs from germline at one end; a sequencing error may be responsible. The chain uses TRBV4-1 and TRBJ2-1; D is unclear. The V gene's germline CDR1 is MGHRA and CDR2 YSYEKL. The CDR3 totals 17 residues. CDR3 protein: CASNQGARDGSYNEQFF. The CDR3, as DNA: TGCGCCAGCAACCAAGGTGCCCGAGACGGCTCCTACAATGAGCAGTTCTTC.